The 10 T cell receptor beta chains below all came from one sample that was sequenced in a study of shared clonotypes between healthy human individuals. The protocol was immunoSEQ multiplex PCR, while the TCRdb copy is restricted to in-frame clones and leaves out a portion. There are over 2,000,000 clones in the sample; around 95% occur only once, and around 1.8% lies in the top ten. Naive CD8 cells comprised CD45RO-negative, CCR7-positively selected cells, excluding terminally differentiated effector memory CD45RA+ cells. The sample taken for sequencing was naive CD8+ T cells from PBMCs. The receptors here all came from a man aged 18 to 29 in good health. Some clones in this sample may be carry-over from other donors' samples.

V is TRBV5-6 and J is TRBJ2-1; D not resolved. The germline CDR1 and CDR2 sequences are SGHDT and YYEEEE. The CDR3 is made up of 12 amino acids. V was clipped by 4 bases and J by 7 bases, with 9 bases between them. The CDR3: CASSTLGNEQFF. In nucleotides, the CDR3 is TGTGCCAGCAGCACCTTGGGGAATGAGCAGTTCTTC.

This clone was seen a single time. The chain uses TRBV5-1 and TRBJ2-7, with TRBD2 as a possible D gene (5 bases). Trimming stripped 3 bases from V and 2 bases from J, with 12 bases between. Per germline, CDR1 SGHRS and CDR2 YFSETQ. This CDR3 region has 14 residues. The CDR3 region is CASSSGLLAYEQYF. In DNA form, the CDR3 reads TGCGCCAGCAGCTCAGGACTGTTAGCCTACGAGCAGTACTTC. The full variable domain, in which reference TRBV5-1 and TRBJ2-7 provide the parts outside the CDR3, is KAGVTQTPRYLIKTRGQQVTLSCSPISGHRSVSWYQQTPGQGLQFLFEYFSETQRNKGNFPGRFSGRQFSNSRSEMNVSTLELGDSALYLCASSSGLLAYEQYFGPGTRLTVT.

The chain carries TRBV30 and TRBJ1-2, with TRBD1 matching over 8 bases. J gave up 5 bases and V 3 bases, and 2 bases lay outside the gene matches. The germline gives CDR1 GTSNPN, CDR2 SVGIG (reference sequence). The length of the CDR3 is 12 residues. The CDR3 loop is CAWSWTGYGYTF. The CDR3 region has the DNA TGTGCCTGGAGCTGGACAGGGTATGGCTACACCTTC. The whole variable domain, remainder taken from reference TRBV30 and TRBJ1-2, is SQTIHQWPATLVQPVGSPLSLECTVEGTSNPNLYWYRQAAGRGLQLLFYSVGIGQISSEVPQNLSASRPQDRQFILSSKKLLLSDSGFYLCAWSWTGYGYTFGSGTRLTVV.

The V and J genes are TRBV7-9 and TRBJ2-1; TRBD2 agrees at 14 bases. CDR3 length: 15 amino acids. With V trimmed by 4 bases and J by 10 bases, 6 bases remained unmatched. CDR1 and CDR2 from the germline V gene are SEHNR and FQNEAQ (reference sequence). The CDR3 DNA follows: TGTGCCAGCAGCTCCACCGGGACTAGCGGGAGAGAGCAGTTCTTC. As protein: CASSSTGTSGREQFF. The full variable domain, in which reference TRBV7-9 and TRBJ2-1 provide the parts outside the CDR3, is DTGVSQNPRHKITKRGQNVTFRCDPISEHNRLYWYRQTLGQGPEFLTYFQNEAQLEKSRLLSDRFSAERPKGSFSTLEIQRTEQGDSAMYLCASSSTGTSGREQFFGPGTRLTVL.

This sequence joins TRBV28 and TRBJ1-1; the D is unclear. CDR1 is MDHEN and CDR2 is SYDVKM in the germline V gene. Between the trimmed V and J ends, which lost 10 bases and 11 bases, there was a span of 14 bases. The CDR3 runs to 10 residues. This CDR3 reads CATTRLDAFF. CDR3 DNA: TGTGCCACCACTCGACTCGACGCTTTCTTT.

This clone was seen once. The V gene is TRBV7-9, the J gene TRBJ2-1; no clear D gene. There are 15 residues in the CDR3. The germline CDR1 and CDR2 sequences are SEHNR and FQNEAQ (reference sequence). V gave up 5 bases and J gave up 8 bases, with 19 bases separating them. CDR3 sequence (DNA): TGTGCCAGCAGCCCCCGGGTTGGTAGGGCGGATGAGCAGTTCTTC. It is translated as CASSPRVGRADEQFF.

In nucleotides, the CDR3 is TGCGCCAGCAGCCAGGCTAGCGGAGGCGGCAATGAGCAGTTCTTC. Translated: CASSQASGGGNEQFF. The V call is TRBV4-1, the J call TRBJ2-1; 7 bases fit TRBD2. This CDR3 contains 15 residues. V shed 3 bases, J shed 6 bases, and the junction held 8 bases outside the gene matches. CDR1 and CDR2 from the germline V gene are MGHRA and YSYEKL.

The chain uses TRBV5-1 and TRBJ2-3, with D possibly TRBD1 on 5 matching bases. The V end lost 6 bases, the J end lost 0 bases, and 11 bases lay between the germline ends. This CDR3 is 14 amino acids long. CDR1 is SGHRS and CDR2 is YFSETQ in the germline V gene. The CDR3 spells CASTVPGSTDTQYF. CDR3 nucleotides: TGCGCCAGCACCGTGCCAGGGAGCACAGATACGCAGTATTTT.

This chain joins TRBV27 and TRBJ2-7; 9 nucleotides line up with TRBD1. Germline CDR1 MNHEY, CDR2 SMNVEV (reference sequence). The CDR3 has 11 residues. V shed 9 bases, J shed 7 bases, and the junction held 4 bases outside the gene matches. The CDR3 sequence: CASYGTGEQYF. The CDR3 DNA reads TGTGCCAGTTATGGGACAGGGGAGCAGTACTTC.

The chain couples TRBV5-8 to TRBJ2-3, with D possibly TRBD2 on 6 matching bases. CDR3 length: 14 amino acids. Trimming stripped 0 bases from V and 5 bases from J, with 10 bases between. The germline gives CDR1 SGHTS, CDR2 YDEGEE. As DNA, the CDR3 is TGTGCCAGCAGCTTGGATCAGGGAGGAGATACGCAGTATTTT. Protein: CASSLDQGGDTQYF.